A selection of T cell receptor beta chains follows, all from one sample in a study of cytomegalovirus exposure and HLA in healthy donors. Sequenced by immunoSEQ multiplex PCR; TCRdb stores in-frame clones only, minus some. The sample records 85,000 to 100,000 clones, approximately 84% being singletons. The sample comprised PBMCs. These receptors were taken from a girl aged 2-9 years in good health and CMV-seropositive. Both conserved end residues are part of each CDR3. The order of the fields is V gene, clone size, J gene, D gene, CDR3 protein, CDR3 DNA. D genes are given only for firm matches. Some rows mark clone size as missing; the rest say once, few, many or name a class of expanded clone.

>TRBV9|-|TRBJ1-5|-
CASSGDRSNQPQHF
TGTGCCAGCAGCGGCGACAGAAGCAATCAGCCCCAGCATTTT
>TRBV6-4|-|TRBJ2-1|-
CASSFTTEQFF
TGTGCCAGCAGTTTTACTACCGAGCAGTTCTTC
>TRBV28|-|TRBJ1-1|TRBD1
CASSWTGFTEAFF
TGTGCCAGCAGTTGGACAGGGTTCACTGAAGCTTTCTTT
>TRBV2|-|TRBJ1-6|-
CASSQGSSYNSPLHF
TGTGCCAGCTCGCAGGGGAGCTCCTATAATTCACCCCTCCACTTT
>TRBV29-1|-|TRBJ2-7|TRBD1
CSAAGQGYEQYF
TGCAGCGCCGCGGGACAGGGCTACGAGCAGTACTTC
>TRBV27|-|TRBJ1-2|-
CASSPSLSLEDGYTF
TGTGCCAGCAGTCCCTCCCTTAGCCTGGAGGATGGCTACACCTTC
>TRBV10-3|-|TRBJ2-7|TRBD2
CAISELAGDEQYF
TGTGCCATCAGCGAACTAGCGGGAGACGAGCAGTACTTC
>TRBV28|-|TRBJ1-4|-
CASSSNRDGNEKLFF
TGTGCCAGCAGTTCGAACCGGGATGGTAATGAAAAACTGTTTTTT
>TRBV29-1|-|TRBJ1-3|TRBD1
CSVDKTGFGNTIYF
TGCAGCGTCGACAAGACAGGGTTTGGAAACACCATATATTTT
>TRBV30|few|TRBJ1-5|-
CAWSQGHLNQPQHF
TGTGCCTGGAGCCAGGGACATTTGAATCAGCCCCAGCATTTT
>TRBV6-1|-|TRBJ1-1|-
CASSAERNADTEAFF
TGTGCCAGCAGTGCGGAGAGGAATGCCGACACTGAAGCTTTCTTT
>TRBV6-6|-|TRBJ2-7|-
CASNTRGTETSYEQYF
TGTGCCAGCAACACAAGGGGGACCGAAACCTCCTACGAGCAGTACTTC
>TRBV7-9|few|TRBJ1-4|TRBD1
CASSHRGPMKEKLFF
TGTGCCAGCAGCCACAGGGGGCCCATGAAGGAAAAACTGTTTTTT
>TRBV27|few|TRBJ1-2|-
CASKAGQLYGYTF
TGTGCCAGCAAAGCGGGGCAGCTCTATGGCTACACCTTC
>TRBV28|-|TRBJ2-7|-
CASGVYEQYF
TGTGCCAGCGGAGTCTACGAGCAGTACTTC
>TRBV7-2|-|TRBJ2-7|-
CASSQTRDIAYEQYF
TGTGCCAGCAGCCAGACCCGGGACATAGCCTACGAGCAGTACTTC
>TRBV5-1|-|TRBJ1-5|-
CASHSVGRGNQPQHF
TGCGCCAGTCATTCAGTGGGGCGGGGGAATCAGCCCCAGCATTTT
>TRBV19|-|TRBJ1-1|-
CASSMQGRTEAFF
TGTGCCAGTAGTATGCAGGGCCGGACTGAAGCTTTCTTT
>TRBV19|-|TRBJ1-1|-
CASSIATGNTEAFF
TGTGCCAGTAGTATAGCAACAGGGAACACTGAAGCTTTCTTT
>TRBV15|-|TRBJ2-3|TRBD1
CATSRGGQSTDTQYF
TGTGCCACCAGCAGAGGGGGACAGAGCACAGATACGCAGTATTTT
>TRBV4-3|few|TRBJ2-6|TRBD2
CASSQSLGLAVHSSGANVLTF
TGCGCCAGCAGCCAAAGTTTGGGACTAGCGGTCCATAGCTCTGGGGCCAACGTCCTGACTTTC
>TRBV2|-|TRBJ1-1|-
CASFKGQNTEAFF
TGTGCCAGCTTCAAGGGACAGAACACTGAAGCTTTCTTT
>TRBV7-9|-|TRBJ1-1|-
CASSSTSGGGRTEAFF
TGTGCCAGCAGCTCGACATCCGGGGGGGGGCGCACTGAAGCTTTCTTT
>TRBV6-5|few|TRBJ1-2|TRBD1
CASSYSITGQPEGYTF
TGTGCCAGCAGTTACTCGATCACGGGACAGCCCGAGGGCTACACCTTC
>TRBV4-3|-|TRBJ2-7|-
CASSQGARGSYEQYF
TGCGCCAGCAGCCAAGGCGCCAGGGGTTCCTACGAGCAGTACTTC
>TRBV30|-|TRBJ1-4|-
CAWSEGANEKLFF
TGTGCCTGGAGTGAGGGGGCTAATGAAAAACTGTTTTTT
>TRBV4-1|-|TRBJ2-1|TRBD1
CASSRGQGANEQFF
TGCGCCAGCAGCCGGGGACAGGGGGCTAATGAGCAGTTCTTC
>TRBV27|-|TRBJ2-7|-
CASSLREVNEQYF
TGTGCCAGCAGTTTGAGAGAAGTGAACGAGCAGTACTTC
>TRBV6-5|-|TRBJ2-7|-
CASSYSTPRTDEQYF
TGTGCCAGCAGTTATTCAACCCCAAGGACAGACGAGCAGTACTTC
>TRBV7-6|-|TRBJ2-5|-
CASSPREAVNLQETQYF
TGTGCCAGCAGCCCAAGAGAAGCGGTAAACTTACAGGAGACCCAGTACTTC
>TRBV6-1|-|TRBJ2-7|TRBD2
CASSERLAGSYEQYF
TGTGCCAGCAGTGAGAGACTAGCGGGCTCCTACGAGCAGTACTTC
>TRBV6-5|-|TRBJ2-1|TRBD1
CASRLQGRSYNEQFF
TGTGCCAGCAGACTACAGGGGAGATCCTACAATGAGCAGTTCTTC
>TRBV28|-|TRBJ2-5|-
CASSLDPGTYQETQYF
TGTGCCAGCAGTTTAGACCCCGGGACTTATCAAGAGACCCAGTACTTC
>TRBV5-1|-|TRBJ1-1|-
CASSLDLASAEAFF
TGCGCCAGCAGCTTGGATCTGGCGAGCGCTGAAGCTTTCTTT
>TRBV4-3|-|TRBJ2-3|-
CASSQQDVTDTQYF
TGCGCCAGCAGCCAACAGGATGTGACAGATACGCAGTATTTT
>TRBV7-9|-|TRBJ2-7|TRBD1
CASSLGGTGEDEQYF
TGTGCCAGCAGCTTAGGTGGGACAGGGGAGGACGAGCAGTACTTC
>TRBV4-2|-|TRBJ2-1|TRBD2
CASSHRGEGNEQFF
TGTGCCAGCAGCCACCGCGGGGAGGGTAATGAGCAGTTCTTC
>TRBV27|once|TRBJ1-5|TRBD1
CASSKDRVGQPQHF
TGTGCCAGCAGCAAGGACAGGGTTGGACAGCCCCAGCATTTT
>TRBV5-4|-|TRBJ1-2|TRBD1
CASSSGTGGYTF
TGTGCCAGCAGCTCCGGGACAGGAGGCTACACCTTC
>TRBV18|once|TRBJ1-1|-
CASSLQGVTEEAFF
TGTGCCAGCTCACTTCAGGGTGTTACTGAAGAAGCTTTCTTT
>TRBV28|-|TRBJ2-5|TRBD1
CASTQGVETQYF
TGTGCCAGCACCCAGGGGGTTGAGACCCAGTACTTC
>TRBV6-5|few|TRBJ1-2|-
CASRVFTGSGYTF
TGTGCCAGCAGAGTATTCACGGGTTCCGGCTACACCTTC
>TRBV11-2|-|TRBJ2-2|-
CASSLIQAGELFF
TGTGCCAGCAGCTTAATTCAGGCCGGGGAGCTGTTTTTT